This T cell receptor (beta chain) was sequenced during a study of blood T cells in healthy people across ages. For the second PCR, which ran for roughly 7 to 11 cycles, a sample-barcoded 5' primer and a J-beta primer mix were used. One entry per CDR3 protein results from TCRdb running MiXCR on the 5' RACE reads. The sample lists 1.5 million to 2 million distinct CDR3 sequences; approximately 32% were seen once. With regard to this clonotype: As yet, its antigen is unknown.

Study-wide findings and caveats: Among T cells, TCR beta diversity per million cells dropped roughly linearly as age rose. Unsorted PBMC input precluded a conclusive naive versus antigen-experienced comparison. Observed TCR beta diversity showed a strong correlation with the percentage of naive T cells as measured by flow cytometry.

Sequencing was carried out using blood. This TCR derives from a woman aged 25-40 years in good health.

CDR3 sequence reads: CASSLPITASAYTDTQYF. CDR3 coding DNA: TGTGCCAGCAGCCTTCCTATCACTGCTAGCGCCTACACAGATACGCAGTATTTT. The chain couples TRBV9 to TRBJ2-3; tentatively, D is TRBD2 (6 bases). Germline V gene lookup returns CDR1 SGDLS and CDR2 YYNGEE. The CDR3 extends over 18 amino acids. V lost 4 bases, J lost 2 bases, and 23 bases lay in between.